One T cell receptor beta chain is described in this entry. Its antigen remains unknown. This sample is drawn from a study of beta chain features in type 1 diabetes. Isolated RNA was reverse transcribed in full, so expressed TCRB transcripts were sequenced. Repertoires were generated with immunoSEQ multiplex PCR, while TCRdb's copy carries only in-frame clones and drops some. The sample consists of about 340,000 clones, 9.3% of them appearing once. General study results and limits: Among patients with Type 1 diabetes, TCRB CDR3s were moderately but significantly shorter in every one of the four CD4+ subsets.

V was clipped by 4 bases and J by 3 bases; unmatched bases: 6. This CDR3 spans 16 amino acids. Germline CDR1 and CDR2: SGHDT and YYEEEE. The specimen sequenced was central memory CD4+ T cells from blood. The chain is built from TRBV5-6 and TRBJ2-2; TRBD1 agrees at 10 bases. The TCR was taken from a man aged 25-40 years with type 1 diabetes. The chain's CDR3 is CASSRPGTGDTGELFF. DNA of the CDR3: TGTGCCAGCAGCCGCCCCGGGACAGGGGACACCGGGGAGCTGTTTTTT.